This T cell receptor beta chain came from a study of molecular identifiers for immune sequencing clone quantification. For the study at large: Across replicate runs, RNA obtained from approximately 20,000 or 100,000 naive CD8 cells was divided into five, with four undergoing sequencing. Findings and limits, study-wide: Clones with over 20 RNA copies captured over 98% of effector molecules but under 1% of naive ones.

The germline CDR1 and CDR2 sequences are SNHLY and FYNNEI. Deletions cut 6 bases from V and 0 bases from J, with 16 bases between. This CDR3 has 16 amino acids. This clonotype appeared many times. Its antigen is undetermined. From the PCR reads, TCRdb called clonotypes with MiXCR, one entry per CDR3 protein. The profile covers approximately 680,000 distinct CDR3 sequences, with 25% appearing a single time and roughly 0.83% taken by the ten largest. Naive CD8 libraries used roughly 18,000 to 1,000,000 sorted cells and 10%, 30% or 50% RNA. The CD8+CD4-CCR7+CD45RA+ phenotype defined the sorted naive CD8 T cells.

This TCR was recovered from a human donor in good health. Some libraries in this study had Jurkat cell RNA spiked in. The rearrangement links TRBV2 to TRBJ2-3, with D perhaps TRBD1 or TRBD2 (5 bases each). The sample consisted of naive CD8+ T cells from blood, with Jurkat cell RNA spiked in. Subset specified: FACS-sorted CD8+CD4-CCR7+CD45RA+ naive T cells. The CDR3 DNA follows: TGTGCCAGCAGGGCTCCCCAGGGCGGGAGCACAGATACGCAGTATTTT. It is translated as CASRAPQGGSTDTQYF.